These T cell receptor beta chains were read from a single sample in a study of shared clonotypes between healthy human individuals. This table comes from immunoSEQ multiplex PCR, and its TCRdb copy is limited to in-frame clones, with some not included. The sample has about 550,000 clones, around 95% seen once. The sequencing sample was made of naive CD8+ T cells sorted from blood. The receptor source for this set is a woman between 25 and 40 years old in good health. CDR3s include the opening cysteine and the closing phenylalanine or tryptophan. The D gene is left open where the match is weak. Only part of the rows carry a size: once, few, many, or a class if the clone is expanded.

clone size,J gene,V gene,D gene,CDR3 DNA,CDR3 protein
-,TRBJ2-5,TRBV11-3,-,TGTGCCAGCAGTCGCGAACATCTAGGGGAGACCCAGTACTTC,CASSREHLGETQYF
-,TRBJ2-7,TRBV27,-,TGTGCCAGCAGTTTATATGACGGGAGTTTTTACGAGCAGTACTTC,CASSLYDGSFYEQYF
-,TRBJ1-2,TRBV9,TRBD1,TGTGCCAGCAGCCCCATCGACAGGGGAAACTATGGCTACACCTTC,CASSPIDRGNYGYTF
-,TRBJ2-2,TRBV11-2,-,TGTGCCAGCAGCTTAACAGGTCTTGTCGGGGAGCTGTTTTTT,CASSLTGLVGELFF
-,TRBJ2-2,TRBV7-8,TRBD1,TGTGCCAGCAGCGGACCCGGGACAGATAACACCGGGGAGCTGTTTTTT,CASSGPGTDNTGELFF
-,TRBJ2-3,TRBV10-3,-,TGTGCCATCAGTGATTTGGACACCCGAACAGATACGCAGTATTTT,CAISDLDTRTDTQYF
-,TRBJ1-5,TRBV5-4,-,TGTGCCAGCAGCTTGGATGGGGTTAAGCCCCAGCATTTT,CASSLDGVKPQHF
-,TRBJ2-1,TRBV27,-,TGTGCCAGCAGTTTAATCGGCAGTGAGCAGTTCTTC,CASSLIGSEQFF
-,TRBJ2-1,TRBV5-1,TRBD2,TGCGCCAGCAGCACGGGACTAGTAGATCCGTTCTTC,CASSTGLVDPFF
-,TRBJ2-5,TRBV6-5,TRBD1,TGTGCCAGCACCCCGGGACAGGGGGCGGCGGAGACCCAGTACTTC,CASTPGQGAAETQYF
-,TRBJ2-2,TRBV15,TRBD2,TGTGCCACCAGCAGGCCGGGACTAGCGGGTGCCGGGGAGCTGTTTTTT,CATSRPGLAGAGELFF
-,TRBJ2-7,TRBV19,-,TGTGCCAGTAGTATGAGTGGAGACTCCTACGAGCAGTACTTC,CASSMSGDSYEQYF
-,TRBJ2-2,TRBV6-6,-,TGTGCCAGCATCTATAGGGTGGGGGCCACCGGGGAGCTGTTTTTT,CASIYRVGATGELFF
-,TRBJ1-1,TRBV5-1,TRBD1,TGCGCCAGCAGCCGACAGGGGGTGAACACTGAAGCTTTCTTT,CASSRQGVNTEAFF
once,TRBJ2-7,TRBV13,TRBD1,TGTGCCAGCAGCTCCTCGGACAGGGTGGGCTACGAGCAGTACTTC,CASSSSDRVGYEQYF
-,TRBJ1-4,TRBV30,-,TGTGCCTGGAGTACTCTATCAACTAATGAAAAACTGTTTTTT,CAWSTLSTNEKLFF
-,TRBJ1-4,TRBV5-4,-,TGTGCCAGCAGCTTGGGGACAGCTGCAACTAATGAAAAACTGTTTTTT,CASSLGTAATNEKLFF
-,TRBJ1-4,TRBV27,-,TGTGCCAGCAGTCTTCAGGGGACTAATGAAAAACTGTTTTTT,CASSLQGTNEKLFF
-,TRBJ2-1,TRBV27,TRBD2,TGTGCCAGCACCTCCCCCAGAGTTAGCGGGGCCTACAATGAGCAGTTCTTC,CASTSPRVSGAYNEQFF
-,TRBJ2-7,TRBV27,TRBD2,TGTGCCAGCACTACCGGACTAGCGGGAGGTCGGGAGCAGTACTTC,CASTTGLAGGREQYF
few,TRBJ2-3,TRBV7-3,-,TGTGCCAGCAGCTCCCCTTCGGCGCGGGAAGCAGATACGCAGTATTTT,CASSSPSAREADTQYF
-,TRBJ2-1,TRBV25-1,-,TGTGCCAGCAGTGAATCCGGTTACAATGAGCAGTTCTTC,CASSESGYNEQFF
-,TRBJ2-1,TRBV28,TRBD2,TGTGCCAGCAGTTTTGGAGCGGGAGGCGTCAATGAGCAGTTCTTC,CASSFGAGGVNEQFF
once,TRBJ2-7,TRBV7-8,TRBD2,TGTGCCAGCAGCTTAGCCGGACTAGCGGAACCCTACGAGCAGTACTTC,CASSLAGLAEPYEQYF